The rows below give T cell receptor beta chains drawn from one sample of a study of regulatory T cells in long-lasting Graves disease. TCRdb ran MiXCR on the multiplex PCR reads and lists one entry per CDR3 protein. This table has over 200,000 distinct CDR3 sequences, around a sixth appearing once. These same data were also listed under a study on T cells in Graves' hyperthyroidism and ophthalmopathy.

Sequenced here: peripheral blood mononuclear cells (PBMCs), sampled at new diagnosis, from a patient treated with antithyroid drugs. The receptor set was obtained from a young woman with Graves disease. Each CDR3 is given with its conserved first and last residue. The D gene is left open where the match is weak. Only part of the rows carry a size: once, few, many, or a class if the clone is expanded.

v_call: TRBV18
j_call: TRBJ2-1
clone_size: many
d_call: TRBD2
cdr3_aa: CASSPFAGGNNEQFF
cdr3_nt: TGTGCCAGCTCGCCCTTTGCGGGGGGAAACAATGAGCAGTTCTTC

v_call: TRBV3-1
j_call: TRBJ2-3
clone_size: -
d_call: TRBD2
cdr3_aa: CASSQHGLAADTQYF
cdr3_nt: TGTGCCAGCAGCCAACATGGACTAGCGGCGGATACGCAGTATTTT

v_call: TRBV27
j_call: TRBJ2-5
clone_size: many
d_call: -
cdr3_aa: CASSFGGNAQETQYF
cdr3_nt: TGTGCCAGCAGTTTTGGGGGGAACGCCCAAGAGACCCAGTACTTC

v_call: TRBV6-9
j_call: TRBJ1-5
clone_size: -
d_call: -
cdr3_aa: CASSYSWGRGQPQHF
cdr3_nt: TGTGCCAGCAGTTACTCTTGGGGGCGAGGTCAGCCCCAGCATTTT

v_call: TRBV27
j_call: TRBJ1-2
clone_size: many
d_call: -
cdr3_aa: CASSLSQGFGYGYTF
cdr3_nt: TGTGCCAGCAGTTTATCGCAGGGGTTCGGCTATGGCTACACCTTC

v_call: TRBV7-9
j_call: TRBJ2-3
clone_size: many
d_call: -
cdr3_aa: CASSLGRVETDTQYF
cdr3_nt: TGTGCCAGCAGCTTAGGCAGGGTTGAGACAGATACGCAGTATTTT

v_call: TRBV11-2
j_call: TRBJ2-7
clone_size: many
d_call: -
cdr3_aa: CASSPRSWGTLYEQYF
cdr3_nt: TGTGCCAGCAGCCCCCGGTCATGGGGGACACTCTACGAGCAGTACTTC

v_call: TRBV12-3/TRBV12-4
j_call: TRBJ2-7
clone_size: many
d_call: -
cdr3_aa: CASSLEPVPEEYF
cdr3_nt: TGTGCCAGCAGTTTAGAGCCCGTTCCTGAGGAGTACTTC

v_call: TRBV6-5
j_call: TRBJ1-1
clone_size: many
d_call: -
cdr3_aa: CASSSEDRRAFF
cdr3_nt: TGTGCCAGCAGTTCCGAGGACAGACGTGCTTTCTTT

v_call: TRBV25-1
j_call: TRBJ2-2
clone_size: -
d_call: -
cdr3_aa: CASSERAAANTGELFF
cdr3_nt: TGTGCCAGCAGTGAACGGGCAGCCGCGAACACCGGGGAGCTGTTTTTT

v_call: TRBV19
j_call: TRBJ1-5
clone_size: few
d_call: -
cdr3_aa: CASSLERRPQHF
cdr3_nt: TGTGCCAGTAGTTTAGAACGTAGGCCCCAGCATTTT

v_call: TRBV20-1
j_call: TRBJ2-2
clone_size: -
d_call: TRBD2
cdr3_aa: CSASPPGLAGTGELFF
cdr3_nt: TGCAGTGCTAGCCCTCCGGGACTAGCGGGGACGGGGGAGCTGTTTTTT

v_call: TRBV5-1
j_call: TRBJ2-7
clone_size: many
d_call: -
cdr3_aa: CASSLVRDGPYEQYF
cdr3_nt: TGTGCCAGCAGCTTGGTCAGGGATGGCCCCTACGAGCAGTACTTC

v_call: TRBV7-9
j_call: TRBJ2-1
clone_size: few
d_call: -
cdr3_aa: CASSSGVRHKQFF
cdr3_nt: TGTGCCAGCAGCTCCGGGGTTCGCCATAAGCAGTTCTTC

v_call: TRBV3-1
j_call: TRBJ2-3
clone_size: many
d_call: -
cdr3_aa: CASSQDRNSGSTDTQYF
cdr3_nt: TGTGCCAGCAGCCAAGATCGAAATAGCGGTAGCACAGATACGCAGTATTTT

v_call: TRBV2
j_call: TRBJ1-2
clone_size: many
d_call: TRBD1
cdr3_aa: CASSEFIWGTGLTNYGYTF
cdr3_nt: TGTGCCAGCAGTGAATTCATTTGGGGGACAGGGCTCACTAACTATGGCTACACCTTC

v_call: TRBV20-1
j_call: TRBJ1-2
clone_size: many
d_call: TRBD1
cdr3_aa: CSAIGTGQHGYTF
cdr3_nt: TGCAGTGCCATCGGGACAGGTCAACATGGCTACACCTTC

v_call: TRBV7-3
j_call: TRBJ2-2
clone_size: many
d_call: TRBD2
cdr3_aa: CASSLDPAGATTGELFF
cdr3_nt: TGTGCCAGCAGCTTAGACCCAGCGGGGGCCACCACCGGGGAGCTGTTTTTT

v_call: TRBV6-1
j_call: TRBJ1-1
clone_size: many
d_call: TRBD1
cdr3_aa: CASRDRQGSEAFF
cdr3_nt: TGTGCCAGCAGGGACCGACAGGGTTCTGAAGCTTTCTTT

v_call: TRBV6-1
j_call: TRBJ1-4
clone_size: many
d_call: -
cdr3_aa: CASRGTANEKLFF
cdr3_nt: TGTGCCAGCCGCGGGACCGCTAATGAAAAACTGTTTTTT

v_call: TRBV3-1
j_call: TRBJ2-5
clone_size: many
d_call: -
cdr3_aa: CASSQQNSPAETQYF
cdr3_nt: TGTGCCAGCAGCCAACAGAACAGCCCTGCGGAGACCCAGTACTTC

v_call: TRBV11-2
j_call: TRBJ1-6
clone_size: many
d_call: -
cdr3_aa: CASSLGDIGSYNSPLHF
cdr3_nt: TGTGCCAGCAGCTTAGGGGACATCGGCTCCTATAATTCACCCCTCCACTTT

v_call: TRBV12-3/TRBV12-4
j_call: TRBJ2-3
clone_size: many
d_call: -
cdr3_aa: CASSGRGGLNTDTQYF
cdr3_nt: TGTGCCAGCAGTGGTCGCGGGGGCCTCAACACAGATACGCAGTATTTT

v_call: TRBV5-6
j_call: TRBJ2-5
clone_size: few
d_call: TRBD1
cdr3_aa: CASSLLRTGETQYF
cdr3_nt: TGTGCCAGCAGCTTGTTAAGGACAGGAGAGACCCAGTACTTC

v_call: TRBV6-1
j_call: TRBJ1-2
clone_size: many
d_call: TRBD1
cdr3_aa: CASRALLQGDYGYTF
cdr3_nt: TGTGCCAGCAGGGCCCTACTACAGGGGGACTATGGCTACACCTTC

v_call: TRBV12-3/TRBV12-4
j_call: TRBJ1-2
clone_size: many
d_call: -
cdr3_aa: CASSLILNYGYTF
cdr3_nt: TGTGCCAGCAGTTTAATCCTGAACTATGGCTACACCTTC

v_call: TRBV9
j_call: TRBJ1-1
clone_size: many
d_call: -
cdr3_aa: CASSAPGNTEAFF
cdr3_nt: TGTGCCAGCAGCGCCCCAGGGAACACTGAAGCTTTCTTT

v_call: TRBV18
j_call: TRBJ1-3
clone_size: few
d_call: TRBD1
cdr3_aa: CASSPPGQGYTIYF
cdr3_nt: TGTGCCAGCTCACCGCCGGGACAGGGGTATACCATATATTTT

v_call: TRBV12-3/TRBV12-4
j_call: TRBJ2-1
clone_size: many
d_call: TRBD2
cdr3_aa: CASRDTSGGANEQFF
cdr3_nt: TGTGCCAGCAGAGATACTAGCGGGGGGGCCAATGAGCAGTTCTTC

v_call: TRBV5-5
j_call: TRBJ2-7
clone_size: many
d_call: -
cdr3_aa: CASSSSVGEQYF
cdr3_nt: TGTGCCAGCAGCTCGAGTGTTGGTGAGCAGTACTTC

v_call: TRBV12-5
j_call: TRBJ2-1
clone_size: many
d_call: -
cdr3_aa: CASGLNIQYSYNEQFF
cdr3_nt: TGTGCTAGTGGTTTGAACATTCAATACTCCTACAATGAGCAGTTCTTC

v_call: TRBV6-5
j_call: TRBJ2-1
clone_size: many
d_call: -
cdr3_aa: CASSYRSKEFF
cdr3_nt: TGTGCCAGCAGTTACCGGTCCAAGGAGTTCTTC

v_call: TRBV12-3/TRBV12-4
j_call: TRBJ2-2
clone_size: many
d_call: -
cdr3_aa: CASSRQTGELFF
cdr3_nt: TGTGCCAGCAGCCGACAGACCGGGGAGCTGTTTTTT

v_call: TRBV9
j_call: TRBJ2-7
clone_size: -
d_call: TRBD2
cdr3_aa: CASSPGQLGGGHEQYF
cdr3_nt: TGTGCCAGCAGCCCCGGACAGCTCGGGGGGGGCCACGAGCAGTACTTC

v_call: TRBV6-9
j_call: TRBJ1-2
clone_size: -
d_call: -
cdr3_aa: CASSYPSIYGYTF
cdr3_nt: TGTGCCAGCAGTTACCCTTCGATCTATGGCTACACCTTC

v_call: TRBV7-2
j_call: TRBJ1-1
clone_size: many
d_call: -
cdr3_aa: CASSLEGSRLEAFF
cdr3_nt: TGTGCCAGCAGCTTAGAGGGATCACGCCTTGAAGCTTTCTTT

v_call: TRBV12-3/TRBV12-4
j_call: TRBJ2-5
clone_size: many
d_call: -
cdr3_aa: CASSDTGWETQYF
cdr3_nt: TGTGCCAGCAGTGACACAGGGTGGGAGACCCAGTACTTC

v_call: TRBV20-1
j_call: TRBJ2-1
clone_size: many
d_call: TRBD2
cdr3_aa: CSAAPLSGGLNYNEQFF
cdr3_nt: TGCAGTGCTGCCCCACTTAGCGGGGGATTAAATTACAATGAGCAGTTCTTC

v_call: TRBV6-1
j_call: TRBJ2-7
clone_size: many
d_call: -
cdr3_aa: CASSELGYEQYF
cdr3_nt: TGTGCCAGCAGTGAACTCGGGTACGAGCAGTACTTC

v_call: TRBV24-1
j_call: TRBJ1-1
clone_size: many
d_call: -
cdr3_aa: CATNPGPVNTEAFF
cdr3_nt: TGTGCCACCAATCCGGGCCCCGTGAACACTGAAGCTTTCTTT

v_call: TRBV3-1
j_call: TRBJ2-2
clone_size: few
d_call: TRBD1
cdr3_aa: CASSRTTGAPGELFF
cdr3_nt: TGTGCCAGCAGCCGTACCACAGGGGCCCCCGGGGAGCTGTTTTTT

v_call: TRBV12-3/TRBV12-4
j_call: TRBJ2-3
clone_size: many
d_call: TRBD1
cdr3_aa: CASGQGTDTQYF
cdr3_nt: TGTGCCAGCGGACAGGGCACAGATACGCAGTATTTT

v_call: TRBV2
j_call: TRBJ2-7
clone_size: many
d_call: -
cdr3_aa: CASSGDAEGSYEQYF
cdr3_nt: TGTGCCAGCAGTGGGGACGCTGAGGGGTCCTACGAGCAGTACTTC

v_call: TRBV7-8
j_call: TRBJ1-1
clone_size: many
d_call: -
cdr3_aa: CASSLMGNRVTEAFF
cdr3_nt: TGTGCCAGCAGCTTAATGGGGAACAGGGTCACTGAAGCTTTCTTT

v_call: TRBV27
j_call: TRBJ1-6
clone_size: many
d_call: -
cdr3_aa: CASSPGTTNSPLHF
cdr3_nt: TGTGCCAGCAGCCCCGGGACCACAAATTCACCCCTCCACTTT

v_call: TRBV5-1
j_call: TRBJ2-5
clone_size: many
d_call: TRBD2
cdr3_aa: CASRRLAGYQETQYF
cdr3_nt: TGCGCCAGCAGGCGACTAGCGGGGTACCAAGAGACCCAGTACTTC

v_call: TRBV6-1
j_call: TRBJ2-2
clone_size: -
d_call: -
cdr3_aa: CARRGDNTGELFF
cdr3_nt: TGTGCCAGAAGGGGGGATAACACCGGGGAGCTGTTTTTT

v_call: TRBV3-1
j_call: TRBJ2-5
clone_size: many
d_call: TRBD2
cdr3_aa: CASSFDGGATEETQYF
cdr3_nt: TGTGCCAGCAGCTTCGACGGGGGGGCTACTGAAGAGACCCAGTACTTC

v_call: TRBV3-1
j_call: TRBJ1-5
clone_size: many
d_call: -
cdr3_aa: CASSRYGENQPQHF
cdr3_nt: TGTGCCAGCAGCCGCTACGGAGAGAATCAGCCCCAGCATTTT

v_call: TRBV6-4
j_call: TRBJ1-2
clone_size: few
d_call: TRBD1
cdr3_aa: CASSDPPGQIYGYTF
cdr3_nt: TGTGCCAGCAGTGACCCTCCGGGACAGATCTATGGCTACACCTTC

v_call: TRBV7-2
j_call: TRBJ2-1
clone_size: many
d_call: -
cdr3_aa: CASSLVTPSVEQFF
cdr3_nt: TGTGCCAGCAGCTTAGTTACCCCTAGCGTCGAGCAGTTCTTC

v_call: TRBV5-1
j_call: TRBJ1-1
clone_size: few
d_call: TRBD1
cdr3_aa: CASSLADQGGITEAFF
cdr3_nt: TGCGCCAGCAGCTTGGCCGATCAGGGGGGGATCACTGAAGCTTTCTTT

v_call: TRBV3-1
j_call: TRBJ2-1
clone_size: many
d_call: -
cdr3_aa: CASSQDLRSGNEQFF
cdr3_nt: TGTGCCAGCAGCCAAGATCTAAGGTCGGGCAATGAGCAGTTCTTC

v_call: TRBV7-9
j_call: TRBJ1-1
clone_size: -
d_call: -
cdr3_aa: CASSPGRTGRTEAFF
cdr3_nt: TGTGCCAGCAGCCCCGGGCGTACAGGGCGGACTGAAGCTTTCTTT

v_call: TRBV11-1
j_call: TRBJ1-2
clone_size: -
d_call: TRBD1
cdr3_aa: CASSSRDRTVFF
cdr3_nt: TGTGCCAGCAGCTCCCGGGACAGGACCGTCTTCTTC

v_call: TRBV12-3/TRBV12-4
j_call: TRBJ2-5
clone_size: many
d_call: -
cdr3_aa: CASSRGLVETQYF
cdr3_nt: TGTGCCAGCAGCAGGGGTTTGGTGGAGACCCAGTACTTC

v_call: TRBV3-1
j_call: TRBJ2-2
clone_size: many
d_call: -
cdr3_aa: CASSPVGVAGELFF
cdr3_nt: TGTGCCAGCAGCCCCGTGGGGGTGGCCGGGGAGCTGTTTTTT

v_call: TRBV6-2/TRBV6-3
j_call: TRBJ2-7
clone_size: many
d_call: -
cdr3_aa: CASSPRRGESYEQYF
cdr3_nt: TGTGCCAGCAGCCCGCGCCGGGGAGAATCCTACGAGCAGTACTTC

v_call: TRBV20-1
j_call: TRBJ2-3
clone_size: few
d_call: -
cdr3_aa: CSPIHQIYTDTQYF
cdr3_nt: TGCAGTCCGATACACCAAATCTACACAGATACGCAGTATTTT